The rows below give T cell receptor beta chains drawn from one sample of a study of control samples from healthy donors and cancer patients. The repertoire was sequenced with immunoSEQ multiplex PCR; TCRdb's copy has only in-frame clones and lacks some. Of about 110,000 clones in the sample, about 80% are singletons; the top ten hold around 6.2%. Sequenced material: blood. The receptor set was obtained from a man between 18 and 35 years old in good health. CDR3s include the opening cysteine and the closing phenylalanine or tryptophan. Rows give clone size only sometimes, using once, few, many, or a class for an expanded clone.

cdr3_aa	cdr3_length	clone_size	v_call	j_call
CASSLESGSNYGYTF	15	NA	TRBV11-2	TRBJ1-2
CASPWVPGLTYNEQFF	16	NA	TRBV18	TRBJ2-1
CASSEAGSLGEKLFF	15	NA	TRBV2	TRBJ1-4
CASSWGLEGYTF	12	NA	TRBV7-2	TRBJ1-2
CASSARSGATNEKLFF	16	NA	TRBV9	TRBJ1-4
CASSITGAGTVVQYF	15	NA	TRBV19	TRBJ2-7
CAIREAGLDQPQHF	14	NA	TRBV10-3	TRBJ1-5
CASSRPDRGDYGYTF	15	few	TRBV4-2	TRBJ1-2
CASSSSGVGTDTQYF	15	NA	TRBV6-5	TRBJ2-3
CAIRGPQGYNEQFF	14	few	TRBV10-3	TRBJ2-1
CASSPLLSGGARDTQYF	17	NA	TRBV18	TRBJ2-3
CASSDRDSRLSGANVLTF	18	NA	TRBV11-2	TRBJ2-6
CATRTGLTEAFF	12	NA	TRBV6-5	TRBJ1-1
CASSHATGGTYGYTF	15	NA	TRBV3-1/TRBV3-2	TRBJ1-2
CASRTKGLNTEAFF	14	NA	TRBV5-1	TRBJ1-1
CASSQGGQPQHF	12	NA	TRBV14	TRBJ1-5
CASSLVGGGDQPQHF	15	few	TRBV5-1	TRBJ1-5
CASSLSGTVNEKLFF	15	NA	TRBV5-6	TRBJ1-4
CASSLGQGYGYTF	13	NA	TRBV27	TRBJ1-2
CASSSDWTGSYEQYF	15	NA	TRBV5-5	TRBJ2-7
CASSSVGANVLTF	13	NA	TRBV2	TRBJ2-6
CASSLGRGTGLGEQYF	16	NA	TRBV18	TRBJ2-7
CASRTGYVNEQFF	13	NA	TRBV27	TRBJ2-1
CASSFSPRHEASYNSPLHF	19	NA	TRBV5-1	TRBJ1-6
CASSIWAGGQETQYF	15	few	TRBV19	TRBJ2-5
CASSYSPGTNNRYPLHF	17	NA	TRBV6-2/TRBV6-3	TRBJ1-6
CASSFLLRSEQYF	13	NA	TRBV28	TRBJ2-7
CASSIDHQTGRNYGYTF	17	many	TRBV19	TRBJ1-2
CAWSGGSNSNQPQHF	15	once	TRBV30	TRBJ1-5
CASRVGGQGPHEQYF	15	NA	TRBV27	TRBJ2-7
CASSIVIGGTGANVLTF	17	NA	TRBV19	TRBJ2-6
CASSPHRGAKNIQYF	15	NA	TRBV28	TRBJ2-4
CATSDAGVNTGELFF	15	NA	TRBV24-1	TRBJ2-2
CASSLRGYNEQFF	13	NA	TRBV7-9	TRBJ2-1
CSVGVNYGYTF	11	NA	TRBV29-1	TRBJ1-2
CASSPQQGTYEQYF	14	NA	TRBV9	TRBJ2-7
CATSRGGGKQYF	12	NA	TRBV15	TRBJ2-7
CASSSRDTEAFF	12	NA	TRBV5-1	TRBJ1-1
CASSHTGEGQPQHF	14	NA	TRBV6-5	TRBJ1-5
CASTKDRVRSEQYF	14	once	TRBV28	TRBJ2-7
CASSPDGGTQYF	12	NA	TRBV5-4	TRBJ2-3
CATSGWTREQFF	12	NA	TRBV15	TRBJ2-1
CASSLILGQGRYEQFF	16	NA	TRBV5-6	TRBJ2-1
CATSALRTGSYNEQFF	16	NA	TRBV24-1	TRBJ2-1
CASSIQGAGNEKLFF	15	NA	TRBV19	TRBJ1-4
CASSDPNTEAFF	12	NA	TRBV10-1	TRBJ1-1
CASSFTALDRGELFF	15	NA	TRBV5-1	TRBJ2-2
CASSRFDRLAVQETQYF	17	NA	TRBV5-1	TRBJ2-5
CASSADGALNEKLFF	15	NA	TRBV7-2	TRBJ1-4
CASSLGGAPDTQYF	14	few	TRBV7-2	TRBJ2-3
CASSLLGRTGNTEAFF	16	NA	TRBV7-9	TRBJ1-1
CASSFTRQPQHF	12	NA	TRBV19	TRBJ1-5
CASSIQETQYF	11	NA	TRBV12-3/TRBV12-4	TRBJ2-5
CSVPDLAGYGETQYF	15	once	TRBV29-1	TRBJ2-5